This is a list of T cell receptor beta chains from one sample in a study of blood T cell repertoires in COVID-19. Measured with immunoSEQ multiplex PCR; TCRdb has only the in-frame clones, and not every one. The sample contains about 120,000 clones, around 89% of which appear only once. The specimen was peripheral blood. The origin of the receptors is a human donor with acute or convalescent COVID-19. The donor label of this sample is uncertain. Each CDR3 is given with its conserved first and last residue. The D gene is left open where the match is weak. Where a row states a size, it is once, few, many or the class of an expanded clone; other rows omit it.

d_gene: TRBD2; v_gene: TRBV11-2; abundance: NA; j_gene: TRBJ2-6; CDR3nt: TGTGCCAGCAGCCAAACACCTCTAGCGGGAGGGCCTGGGGCCAACGTCCTGACTTTC; CDR3aa: CASSQTPLAGGPGANVLTF
d_gene: NA; v_gene: TRBV28; abundance: NA; j_gene: TRBJ1-2; CDR3nt: TGTGCCAGCAGACATTCTACAGATCGTTTATCCTATGGCTACACCTTC; CDR3aa: CASRHSTDRLSYGYTF
d_gene: TRBD2; v_gene: TRBV11-2; abundance: NA; j_gene: TRBJ2-7; CDR3nt: TGTGCCAGCAGCGTGACTAGCGGGAGTCGCTACGAGCAGTACTTC; CDR3aa: CASSVTSGSRYEQYF
d_gene: NA; v_gene: TRBV28; abundance: NA; j_gene: TRBJ2-7; CDR3nt: TGTGCCAGCGATAGGGGTCAGGGCTACGAGCAGTACTTC; CDR3aa: CASDRGQGYEQYF
d_gene: TRBD1; v_gene: TRBV19; abundance: NA; j_gene: TRBJ1-5; CDR3nt: TGTGCCAGTAGCACCGGGACAGAATTGCAGCCCCAGCATTTT; CDR3aa: CASSTGTELQPQHF
d_gene: NA; v_gene: TRBV20-1; abundance: NA; j_gene: TRBJ2-6; CDR3nt: TGCAGTGCTAGTTTGAGCGGGCTAAGCTCTGGGGCCAACGTCCTGACTTTC; CDR3aa: CSASLSGLSSGANVLTF
d_gene: TRBD2; v_gene: TRBV4-1; abundance: few; j_gene: TRBJ2-7; CDR3nt: TGCGCCAGCAGCCAAGTACTAGCGGAAGACTACGAGCAGTACTTC; CDR3aa: CASSQVLAEDYEQYF
d_gene: TRBD1; v_gene: TRBV5-6; abundance: few; j_gene: TRBJ2-3; CDR3nt: TGTGCCAGCAGCCGAAGACAGGGGGAAGATACGCAGTATTTT; CDR3aa: CASSRRQGEDTQYF
d_gene: NA; v_gene: TRBV28; abundance: NA; j_gene: TRBJ1-5; CDR3nt: TGTGCCAGCGGACACAGGCGTTCAGCCAATCAGCCCCAGCATTTT; CDR3aa: CASGHRRSANQPQHF
d_gene: TRBD2; v_gene: TRBV5-6; abundance: NA; j_gene: TRBJ2-7; CDR3nt: TGTGCCAGCAGCTTCGACTATGCGGGGGGGCCGAGAAACGAGCAGTACTTC; CDR3aa: CASSFDYAGGPRNEQYF
d_gene: NA; v_gene: TRBV7-2; abundance: NA; j_gene: TRBJ1-2; CDR3nt: TGTGCCAGCAGCTTTGGGCAGAACTATGGCTACACCTTC; CDR3aa: CASSFGQNYGYTF
d_gene: NA; v_gene: TRBV29-1; abundance: NA; j_gene: TRBJ2-5; CDR3nt: TGCAGCGTTAGCCAGGGCCAAGAGACCCAGTACTTC; CDR3aa: CSVSQGQETQYF
d_gene: NA; v_gene: TRBV24-1; abundance: few; j_gene: TRBJ1-5; CDR3nt: TGTGCCACCAGTCTGTCCCGAGGACCCCAGCATTTT; CDR3aa: CATSLSRGPQHF
d_gene: NA; v_gene: TRBV6-5; abundance: few; j_gene: TRBJ1-2; CDR3nt: TGTGCCAGCAGTTTAACTCAAGGGGACACTAACTATGGCTACACCTTC; CDR3aa: CASSLTQGDTNYGYTF
d_gene: TRBD1; v_gene: TRBV27; abundance: NA; j_gene: TRBJ2-2; CDR3nt: TGTGCCAGCATTTTTGCGGACAGGGGGGCCACCGGGGAGCTGTTTTTT; CDR3aa: CASIFADRGATGELFF
d_gene: NA; v_gene: TRBV3-1/TRBV3-2; abundance: NA; j_gene: TRBJ2-4; CDR3nt: TGTGCCAGCAGCCAAGAGGGGCTAAACATTCAGTACTTC; CDR3aa: CASSQEGLNIQYF